These T cell receptor beta chains were read from a single sample in a study of control samples from healthy donors and cancer patients. Profiling relied on immunoSEQ multiplex PCR, and the TCRdb table lists in-frame clones only, not all of them. This sample has some 410,000 clones, with 75% to 95% found just once. The specimen sequenced was PBMCs. These receptors were obtained from a man in his forties with head and neck cancer. Each CDR3 is given with its conserved first and last residue. Each record gives: D gene, V gene, clone size, CDR3 length, J gene, CDR3 protein, CDR3 DNA. A D gene is named only where the DNA matches it firmly. For some rows the clone size is stated as once, few or many, or as a class when expanded; others skip it.

D: TRBD1
V: TRBV10-3
size: -
length: 15
J: TRBJ1-3
CDR3: CAISRQGASGNTIYF
DNA: TGTGCCATCAGCCGACAGGGGGCCTCTGGAAACACCATATATTTT

D: -
V: TRBV27
size: -
length: 13
J: TRBJ2-5
CDR3: CASSLSEAETQYF
DNA: TGTGCCAGCAGTTTATCGGAGGCGGAGACCCAGTACTTC

D: -
V: TRBV7-2
size: -
length: 14
J: TRBJ2-5
CDR3: CASSALRGLETQYF
DNA: TGTGCCAGCAGCGCCCTGCGGGGGCTAGAGACCCAGTACTTC

D: TRBD1
V: TRBV23-1
size: -
length: 16
J: TRBJ2-1
CDR3: CASSHSTGELYNEQFF
DNA: TGCGCCAGCAGTCATTCGACAGGGGAACTCTACAATGAGCAGTTCTTC

D: -
V: TRBV2
size: -
length: 11
J: TRBJ1-1
CDR3: CASSGGREAFF
DNA: TGTGCCAGCAGTGGTGGCCGTGAAGCTTTCTTT

D: TRBD1
V: TRBV5-6
size: -
length: 15
J: TRBJ2-2
CDR3: CASSPDREDVGELFF
DNA: TGTGCCAGCAGCCCCGACAGGGAAGATGTCGGGGAGCTGTTTTTT

D: TRBD2
V: TRBV6-6
size: -
length: 15
J: TRBJ2-7
CDR3: CASFRVAGGEYEQYF
DNA: TGTGCCAGCTTCAGGGTAGCGGGGGGGGAATACGAGCAGTACTTC

D: -
V: TRBV4-2
size: -
length: 16
J: TRBJ2-7
CDR3: CASSQDLQGMLYEQYF
DNA: TGTGCCAGCAGCCAAGATCTGCAGGGGATGTTATACGAGCAGTACTTC

D: -
V: TRBV4-2
size: -
length: 14
J: TRBJ2-7
CDR3: CASSLGAGAYEQYF
DNA: TGTGCCAGCAGCCTGGGGGCAGGGGCCTACGAGCAGTACTTC

D: -
V: TRBV5-4
size: -
length: 13
J: TRBJ2-5
CDR3: CASSFRESETQYF
DNA: TGTGCCAGCAGCTTTAGGGAATCAGAGACCCAGTACTTC

D: -
V: TRBV6-5
size: once
length: 14
J: TRBJ1-6
CDR3: CASSPRDKISPLHF
DNA: TGTGCCAGCAGTCCGAGGGACAAGATTTCACCCCTCCACTTT

D: -
V: TRBV28
size: -
length: 13
J: TRBJ2-7
CDR3: CASRGTLTYEQYF
DNA: TGTGCCAGCAGGGGGACTCTTACCTACGAGCAGTACTTC

D: TRBD2
V: TRBV5-4
size: -
length: 15
J: TRBJ2-7
CDR3: CASSSGLAGGSEQYF
DNA: TGTGCCAGCAGTTCCGGACTAGCGGGGGGCTCGGAGCAGTACTTC

D: -
V: TRBV15
size: -
length: 16
J: TRBJ1-2
CDR3: CATSSGLYSEVYGYTF
DNA: TGTGCCACCAGCAGTGGCCTGTATTCGGAAGTCTATGGCTACACCTTC

D: TRBD1
V: TRBV19
size: once
length: 13
J: TRBJ2-5
CDR3: CASSRQGVETQYF
DNA: TGTGCCAGTAGCAGACAGGGAGTAGAGACCCAGTACTTC

D: -
V: TRBV6-5
size: -
length: 15
J: TRBJ1-3
CDR3: CASSYKWSSGNTIYF
DNA: TGTGCCAGCAGTTACAAGTGGAGCTCTGGAAACACCATATATTTT

D: TRBD1
V: TRBV28
size: -
length: 14
J: TRBJ1-2
CDR3: CASSLRTGTGGYTF
DNA: TGTGCCAGCAGCCTAAGGACAGGGACGGGTGGCTACACCTTC

D: -
V: TRBV5-1
size: -
length: 11
J: TRBJ2-2
CDR3: CASSRDGELFF
DNA: TGCGCCAGCAGTCGTGATGGGGAGCTGTTTTTT

D: TRBD2
V: TRBV9
size: -
length: 16
J: TRBJ2-1
CDR3: CASSGTGTRKRYEQFF
DNA: TGTGCCAGCAGCGGAACCGGGACTAGGAAGCGGTATGAGCAGTTCTTC

D: -
V: TRBV30
size: -
length: 13
J: TRBJ1-2
CDR3: CAWRLSLGAGYTF
DNA: TGTGCCTGGAGACTCAGCTTAGGGGCGGGCTACACCTTC

D: -
V: TRBV2
size: -
length: 15
J: TRBJ1-3
CDR3: CATVGPLSSGNTIYF
DNA: TGTGCCACTGTGGGGCCATTGAGCTCTGGAAACACCATATATTTT

D: -
V: TRBV6-5
size: once
length: 14
J: TRBJ2-6
CDR3: CATDEVSGANVLTF
DNA: TGTGCCACGGACGAGGTTTCTGGGGCCAACGTCCTGACTTTC

D: -
V: TRBV4-3
size: -
length: 14
J: TRBJ2-1
CDR3: CASSHLGLSNEQFF
DNA: TGCGCCAGCAGCCACCTCGGACTGAGTAATGAGCAGTTCTTC

D: -
V: TRBV7-2
size: -
length: 15
J: TRBJ1-5
CDR3: CASSLESGSNQPQHF
DNA: TGTGCCAGCAGCTTAGAATCAGGTAGCAATCAGCCCCAGCATTTT

D: TRBD1
V: TRBV5-1
size: -
length: 16
J: TRBJ1-1
CDR3: CASSSSQGALNTEAFF
DNA: TGCGCCAGCAGCTCGAGCCAGGGGGCCCTGAACACTGAAGCTTTCTTT

D: TRBD1
V: TRBV5-4
size: -
length: 15
J: TRBJ2-5
CDR3: CASSLLQGALETQYF
DNA: TGTGCCAGCAGCTTGCTACAGGGGGCGTTGGAGACCCAGTACTTC

D: -
V: TRBV27
size: -
length: 12
J: TRBJ2-1
CDR3: CASSLWGDEQFF
DNA: TGTGCCAGCAGTTTATGGGGTGATGAGCAGTTCTTC

D: -
V: TRBV28
size: once
length: 15
J: TRBJ2-3
CDR3: CASKTGFSSTDTQYF
DNA: TGTGCCAGCAAGACTGGATTCTCCTCCACAGATACGCAGTATTTT

D: TRBD1
V: TRBV27
size: -
length: 13
J: TRBJ1-2
CDR3: CASSPRTGAGYTF
DNA: TGTGCCAGCAGTCCCCGGACAGGGGCCGGCTACACCTTC

D: -
V: TRBV30
size: -
length: 15
J: TRBJ1-3
CDR3: CAWSQDATLETGIYF
DNA: TGTGCCTGGAGCCAGGACGCAACTCTGGAAACGGGCATATATTTT